This T cell receptor (beta chain) was obtained from a study of cytomegalovirus exposure and HLA in healthy donors. About this clone: Its matching antigen is unknown.

The primer mix had 60 Vbeta and 13 Jbeta primers. Profiled with immunoSEQ multiplex PCR; TCRdb holds only in-frame clones, not every one. The sample has some 240,000 clones; approximately 78% are singletons. Findings of the study overall: There were fewer than 200 TCR beta chains listed as cytomegalovirus-associated. According to a later analysis, most TCR beta chains associated with CMV appeared HLA-restricted. It is likely that the observed cluster of highly shared sequence variants was a sequencing artifact. Serostatus for CMV was the only available immune exposure information.

The sequenced material came from PBMCs. The receptor was isolated from a male donor in good health and CMV-seronegative.

The CDR3 spells CASSIHRTGAKNIQYF. CDR3 DNA sequence: TGTGCCAGTAGTATCCACCGGACAGGGGCCAAAAACATTCAGTACTTC. The genes are TRBV19 and TRBJ2-4; 8 bases line up with TRBD1. CDR1 is LNHDA, CDR2 SQIVND, per germline (reference sequence). The CDR3 runs to 16 residues. Germline trimming cut 3 bases from V and 1 base from J; bases unmatched to any gene: 5.